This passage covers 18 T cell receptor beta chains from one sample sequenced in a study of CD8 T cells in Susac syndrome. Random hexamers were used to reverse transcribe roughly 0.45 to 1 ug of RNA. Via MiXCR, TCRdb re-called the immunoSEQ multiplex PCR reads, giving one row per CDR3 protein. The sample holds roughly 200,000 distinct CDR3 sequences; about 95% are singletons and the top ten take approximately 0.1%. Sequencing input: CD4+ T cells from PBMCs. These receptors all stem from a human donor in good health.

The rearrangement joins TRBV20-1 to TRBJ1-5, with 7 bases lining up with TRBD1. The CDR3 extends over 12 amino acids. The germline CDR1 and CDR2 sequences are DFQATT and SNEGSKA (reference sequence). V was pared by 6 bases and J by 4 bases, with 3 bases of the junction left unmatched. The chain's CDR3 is CSAGDRNQPQHF. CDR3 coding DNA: TGCAGTGCGGGGGACAGAAATCAGCCCCAGCATTTT.

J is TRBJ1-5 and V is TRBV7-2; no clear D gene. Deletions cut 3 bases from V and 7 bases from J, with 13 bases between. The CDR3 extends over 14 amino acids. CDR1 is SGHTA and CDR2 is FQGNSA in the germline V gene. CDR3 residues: CASSLFQTGQPQHF. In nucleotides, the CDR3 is TGTGCCAGCAGCTTGTTCCAGACGGGGCAGCCCCAGCATTTT.

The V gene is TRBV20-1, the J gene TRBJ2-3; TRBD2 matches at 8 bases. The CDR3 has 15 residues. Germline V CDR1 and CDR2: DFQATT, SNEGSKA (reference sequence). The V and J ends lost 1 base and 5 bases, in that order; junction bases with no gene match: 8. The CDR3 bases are TGCAGTGCTAGAGCCCCAGCGGGGGCGGTAGATACGCAGTATTTT. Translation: CSARAPAGAVDTQYF.

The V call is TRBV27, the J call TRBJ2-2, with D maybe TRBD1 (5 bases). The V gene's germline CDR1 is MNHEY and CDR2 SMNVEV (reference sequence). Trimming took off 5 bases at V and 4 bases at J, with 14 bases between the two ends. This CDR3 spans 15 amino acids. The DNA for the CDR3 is TGTGCCAGCAGTCTTGTTCAGGGCAGCACCGGGGAGCTGTTTTTT. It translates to CASSLVQGSTGELFF.

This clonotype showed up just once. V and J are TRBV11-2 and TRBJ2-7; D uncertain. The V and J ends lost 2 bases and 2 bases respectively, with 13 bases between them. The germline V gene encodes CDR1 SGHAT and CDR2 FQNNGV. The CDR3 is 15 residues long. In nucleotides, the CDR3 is TGTGCCAGCAGCTTACAACGGCTGCCCGCCTACGAGCAGTACTTC. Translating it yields CASSLQRLPAYEQYF.

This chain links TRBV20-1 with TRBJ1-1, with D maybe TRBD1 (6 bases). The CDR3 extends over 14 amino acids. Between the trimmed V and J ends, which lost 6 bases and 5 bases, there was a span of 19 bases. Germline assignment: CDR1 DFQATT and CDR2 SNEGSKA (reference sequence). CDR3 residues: CSAPGAGGGTEAFF. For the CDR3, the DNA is TGCAGTGCCCCGGGGGCGGGGGGCGGTACTGAAGCTTTCTTT.

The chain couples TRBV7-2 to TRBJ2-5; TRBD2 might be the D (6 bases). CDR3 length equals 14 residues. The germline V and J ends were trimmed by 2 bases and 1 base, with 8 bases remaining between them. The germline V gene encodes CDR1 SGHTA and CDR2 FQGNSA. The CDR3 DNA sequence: TGTGCCAGCAGCTTACGGAGGGCCCAAGAGACCCAGTACTTC. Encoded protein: CASSLRRAQETQYF.

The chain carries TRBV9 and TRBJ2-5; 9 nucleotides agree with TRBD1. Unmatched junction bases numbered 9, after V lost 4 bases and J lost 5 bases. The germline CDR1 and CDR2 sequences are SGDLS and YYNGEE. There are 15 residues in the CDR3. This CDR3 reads CASSSDRDRDETQYF. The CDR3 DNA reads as TGTGCCAGCAGCTCAGACCGGGACAGGGATGAGACCCAGTACTTC.

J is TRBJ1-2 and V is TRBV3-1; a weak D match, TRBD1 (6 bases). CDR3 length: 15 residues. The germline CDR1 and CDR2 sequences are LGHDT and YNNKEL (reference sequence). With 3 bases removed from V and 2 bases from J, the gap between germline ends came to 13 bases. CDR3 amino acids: CASSQSRTENYGYTF. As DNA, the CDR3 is TGTGCCAGCAGCCAGAGCCGGACAGAGAACTATGGCTACACCTTC.

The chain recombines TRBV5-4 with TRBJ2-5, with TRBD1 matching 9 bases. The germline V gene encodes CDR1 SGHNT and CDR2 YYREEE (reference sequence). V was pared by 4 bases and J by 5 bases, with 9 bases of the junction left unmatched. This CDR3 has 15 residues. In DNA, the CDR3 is TGTGCCAGCAGCACCGGGACAGGGCAGAGGGAGACCCAGTACTTC. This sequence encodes CASSTGTGQRETQYF.

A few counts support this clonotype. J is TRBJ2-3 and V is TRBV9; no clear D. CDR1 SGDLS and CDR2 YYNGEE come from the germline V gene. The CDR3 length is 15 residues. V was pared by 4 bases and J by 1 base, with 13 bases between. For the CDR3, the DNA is TGTGCCAGCAGCCCCCCCGGCCGGGGCACAGATACGCAGTATTTT. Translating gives CASSPPGRGTDTQYF. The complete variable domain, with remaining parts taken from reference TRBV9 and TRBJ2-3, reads DSGVTQTPKHLITATGQRVTLRCSPRSGDLSVYWYQQSLDQGLQFLIQYYNGEERAKGNILERFSAQQFPDLHSELNLSSLELGDSALYFCASSPPGRGTDTQYFGPGTRLTVL.

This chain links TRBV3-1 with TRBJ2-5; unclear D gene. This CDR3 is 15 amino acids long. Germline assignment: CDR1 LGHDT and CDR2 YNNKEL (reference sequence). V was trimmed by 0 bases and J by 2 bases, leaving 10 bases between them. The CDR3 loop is CASSQELSVQETQYF. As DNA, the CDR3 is TGTGCCAGCAGCCAAGAATTATCGGTTCAAGAGACCCAGTACTTC.

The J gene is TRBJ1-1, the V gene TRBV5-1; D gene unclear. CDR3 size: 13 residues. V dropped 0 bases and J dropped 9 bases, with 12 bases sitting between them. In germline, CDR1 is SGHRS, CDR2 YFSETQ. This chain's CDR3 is CASSLEGGIQAFF. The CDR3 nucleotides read TGCGCCAGCAGCTTGGAGGGCGGGATACAAGCTTTCTTT.

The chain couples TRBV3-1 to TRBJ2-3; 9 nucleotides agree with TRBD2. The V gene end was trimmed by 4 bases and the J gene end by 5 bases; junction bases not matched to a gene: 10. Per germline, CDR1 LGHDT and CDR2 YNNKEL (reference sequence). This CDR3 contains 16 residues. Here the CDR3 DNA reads TGTGCCAGCAGCCCTTTAGCGGGAGTCCTTGAAGATACGCAGTATTTT. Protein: CASSPLAGVLEDTQYF.

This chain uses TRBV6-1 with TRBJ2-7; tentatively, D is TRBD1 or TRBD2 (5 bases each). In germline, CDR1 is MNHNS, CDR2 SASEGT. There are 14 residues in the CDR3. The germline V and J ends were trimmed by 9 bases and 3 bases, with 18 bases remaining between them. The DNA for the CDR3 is TGTGCCAGTATCCGGGACGGAGCCTTCTACGAGCAGTACGTC. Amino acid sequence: CASIRDGAFYEQYV.

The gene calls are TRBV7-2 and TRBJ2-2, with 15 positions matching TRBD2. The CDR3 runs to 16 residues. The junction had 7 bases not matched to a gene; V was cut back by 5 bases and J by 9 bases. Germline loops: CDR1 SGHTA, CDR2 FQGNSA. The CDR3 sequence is CASSLNGLAGGRELFF. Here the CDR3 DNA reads TGTGCCAGCAGCCTGAATGGACTAGCGGGAGGGAGGGAGCTGTTTTTT.

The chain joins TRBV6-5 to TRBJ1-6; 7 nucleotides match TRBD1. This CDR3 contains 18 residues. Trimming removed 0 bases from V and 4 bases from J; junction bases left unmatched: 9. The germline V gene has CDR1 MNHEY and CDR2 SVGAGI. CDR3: CASSYSLGGGPYNSPLHF. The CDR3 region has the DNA TGTGCCAGCAGTTACTCATTAGGAGGGGGCCCGTATAATTCACCCCTCCACTTT.

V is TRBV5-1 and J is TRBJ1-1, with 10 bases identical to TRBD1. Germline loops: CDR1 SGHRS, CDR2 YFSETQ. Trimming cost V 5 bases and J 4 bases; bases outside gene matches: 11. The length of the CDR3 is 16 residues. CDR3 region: CASRLGTGESGTEAFF. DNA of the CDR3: TGCGCCAGCAGACTAGGGACAGGGGAAAGCGGCACTGAAGCTTTCTTT.